The text below deals with one T cell receptor beta chain. Its antigen remains unknown. The sample originates from a study of post-analysis software for immune sequencing data. Each TCR beta cDNA library carried unique molecular identifiers. TCRdb reanalysed the PCR reads using MiXCR and keeps one entry per CDR3 protein. Of around 440,000 distinct CDR3 sequences listed, roughly 45% are singletons. This CDR3 region has 16 residues. V was pared by 1 base and J by 5 bases, with 11 bases of the junction left unmatched. CDR1 MGHRA and CDR2 YSYEKL come from the germline V gene. Study outcomes and limitations: Normalized Chao1 diversity was significantly lower in multiple sclerosis patients than in controls. About five TRBV segments were more frequent in patients than controls; TRBV5-6, TRBV5-1 and TRBV20-1 belonged to this group.

The chain links TRBV4-1 to TRBJ2-7, with 7 bases aligning to TRBD1. The clonotype comes from a girl aged 5-17 years with multiple sclerosis. Sequenced input: blood. The CDR3 sequence: CASSQVPGQAVDEQYF. In DNA form, the CDR3 reads TGCGCCAGCAGCCAAGTTCCAGGACAGGCGGTCGACGAGCAGTACTTC.